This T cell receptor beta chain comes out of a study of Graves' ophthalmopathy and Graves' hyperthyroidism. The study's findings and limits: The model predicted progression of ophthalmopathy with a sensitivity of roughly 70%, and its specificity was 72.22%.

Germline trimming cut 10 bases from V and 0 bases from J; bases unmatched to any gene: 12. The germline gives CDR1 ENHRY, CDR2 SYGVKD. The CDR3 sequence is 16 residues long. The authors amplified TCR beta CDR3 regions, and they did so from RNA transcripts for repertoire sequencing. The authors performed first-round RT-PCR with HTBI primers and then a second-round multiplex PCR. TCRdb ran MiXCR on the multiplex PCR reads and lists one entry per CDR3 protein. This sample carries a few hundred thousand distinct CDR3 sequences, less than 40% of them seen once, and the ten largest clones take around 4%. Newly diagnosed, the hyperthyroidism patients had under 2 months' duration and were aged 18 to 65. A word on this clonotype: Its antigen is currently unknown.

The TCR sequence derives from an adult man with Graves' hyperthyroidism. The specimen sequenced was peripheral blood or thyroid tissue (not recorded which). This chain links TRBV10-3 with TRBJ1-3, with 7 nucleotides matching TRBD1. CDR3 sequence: CASSPPGTVSGNTIYF. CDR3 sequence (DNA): TGTGCCAGCTCACCACCTGGGACAGTCTCTGGAAACACCATATATTTT.